This TCR beta chain appears in the sequencing data of a study of T cell changes during pregnancy in multiple sclerosis. Some clones are missing from TCRdb's copy, which holds only in-frame ones; the method was immunoSEQ multiplex PCR. Of over 45,000 clones listed, around 92% were seen once; the top ten hold around 0.5%. The CDR3 covers 13 residues. Trimming removed 7 bases from V and 5 bases from J, with 11 bases in between. Per germline, CDR1 MNHNY and CDR2 SVGAGI (reference sequence). This clone was recorded once. The clonotype was recovered from a female donor with multiple sclerosis, enrolled in a pregnancy study. Material: CD4+ T cells from peripheral blood mononuclear cells, obtained after pregnancy. The chain carries TRBV6-6 and TRBJ2-2, with D tentatively TRBD2 (6 bases). The CDR3 sequence is CASILRETGELFF. The CDR3 bases are TGTGCCAGCATACTGCGGGAAACCGGGGAGCTGTTTTTT.